Detailed here is one T cell receptor (beta chain). The antigen is undetermined. The sample belongs to a study of cytomegalovirus exposure and HLA in healthy donors. J lost 6 bases, V lost 3 bases, and 11 bases had no gene match. CDR1 SGDLS and CDR2 YYNGEE come from the germline V gene. The CDR3 contains 15 residues. These donors were members of the roughly 110-subject validation cohort, a group separate from the approximately 670-subject first cohort. Measured with immunoSEQ multiplex PCR; TCRdb has only the in-frame clones, and not every one. Of 190,000 or so clones in the sample, approximately 84% were seen once. Study-wide results and limits: Most TCRs appeared rarely, but some public TCRs recurred in many donors. The study put around 180 TCR beta chains on its list as cytomegalovirus-associated.

This chain uses TRBV9 with TRBJ2-7; 8 bases fit TRBD1. The sample consisted of PBMCs. The TCR was taken from a woman aged 18-35 years in good health and CMV-seropositive. The CDR3 nucleotides are TGTGCCAGCAGCGCGGGACAGGCGCCCGCTAGCGAGCAGTACTTC. Its translation: CASSAGQAPASEQYF.